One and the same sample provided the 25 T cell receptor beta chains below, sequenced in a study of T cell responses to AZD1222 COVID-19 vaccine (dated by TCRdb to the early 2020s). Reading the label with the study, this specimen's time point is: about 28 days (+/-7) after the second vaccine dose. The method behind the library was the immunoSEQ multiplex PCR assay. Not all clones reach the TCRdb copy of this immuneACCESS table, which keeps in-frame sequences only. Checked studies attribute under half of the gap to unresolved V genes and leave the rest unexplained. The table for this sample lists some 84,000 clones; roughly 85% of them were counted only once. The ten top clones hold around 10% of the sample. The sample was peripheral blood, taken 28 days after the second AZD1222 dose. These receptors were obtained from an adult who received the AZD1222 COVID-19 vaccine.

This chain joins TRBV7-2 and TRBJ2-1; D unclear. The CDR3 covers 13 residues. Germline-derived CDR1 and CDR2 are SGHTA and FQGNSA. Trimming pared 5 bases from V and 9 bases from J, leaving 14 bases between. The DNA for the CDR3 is TGTGCCAGCAGCCCGCCGGCCTGGAGTGAGCAGTTCTTC. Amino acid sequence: CASSPPAWSEQFF. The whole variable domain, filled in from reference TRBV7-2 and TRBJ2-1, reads GAGVSQSPSNKVTEKGKDVELRCDPISGHTALYWYRQSLGQGLEFLIYFQGNSAPDKSGLPSDRFSAERTGGSVSTLTIQRTQQEDSAVYLCASSPPAWSEQFFGPGTRLTVL.

In DNA, the CDR3 is TGTGCCAGCAGCTTAGGGGACTCAAATTCACCCCTCCACTTT. Protein sequence: CASSLGDSNSPLHF. The V and J genes are TRBV7-2 and TRBJ1-6; a possible D gene is TRBD1 (5 bases). V gave up 1 base and J gave up 7 bases, with 8 bases separating them. Germline values: CDR1 SGHTA, CDR2 FQGNSA. The CDR3 has 14 amino acids.

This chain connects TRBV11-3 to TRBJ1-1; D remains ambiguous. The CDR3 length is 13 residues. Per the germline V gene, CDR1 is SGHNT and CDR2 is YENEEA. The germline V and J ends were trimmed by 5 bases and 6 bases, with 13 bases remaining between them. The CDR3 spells CASSPPTASEAFF. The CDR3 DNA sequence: TGTGCCAGCAGCCCTCCGACCGCCTCTGAAGCTTTCTTT.

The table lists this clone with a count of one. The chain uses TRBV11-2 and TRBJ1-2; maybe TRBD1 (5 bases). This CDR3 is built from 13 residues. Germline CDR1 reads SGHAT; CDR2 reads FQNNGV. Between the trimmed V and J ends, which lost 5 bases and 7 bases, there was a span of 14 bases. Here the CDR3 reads CASSPTGGGGYTF. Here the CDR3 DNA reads TGTGCCAGCAGCCCAACGGGGGGAGGTGGCTACACCTTC. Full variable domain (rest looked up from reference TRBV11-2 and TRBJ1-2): EAGVAQSPRYKIIEKRQSVAFWCNPISGHATLYWYQQILGQGPKLLIQFQNNGVVDDSQLPKDRFSAERLKGVDSTLKIQPAKLEDSAVYLCASSPTGGGGYTFGSGTRLTVV.

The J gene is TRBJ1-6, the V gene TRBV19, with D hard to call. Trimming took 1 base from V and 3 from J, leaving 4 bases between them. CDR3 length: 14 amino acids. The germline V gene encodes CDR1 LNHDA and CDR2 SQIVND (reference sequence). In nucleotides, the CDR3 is TGTGCCAGTAGTATAGCCAGCTATAATTCACCCCTCCACTTT. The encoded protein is CASSIASYNSPLHF.

CDR3 nucleotides: TGTGCCAGCAGACCTACAGGGGGCTTAGAGACCCAGTACTTC. Protein: CASRPTGGLETQYF. The rearrangement links TRBV6-2 or TRBV6-3 to TRBJ2-5; 9 bases map to TRBD1. CDR1 is MNHEY and CDR2 is SVGEGT in the germline V gene. CDR3 length equals 14 residues. V lost 6 bases and J lost 4; bases outside the gene matches: 6.

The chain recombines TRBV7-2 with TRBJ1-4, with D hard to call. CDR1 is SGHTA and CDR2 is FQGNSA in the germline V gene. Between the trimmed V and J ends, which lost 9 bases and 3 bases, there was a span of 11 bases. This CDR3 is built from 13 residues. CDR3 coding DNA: TGTGCCAGTGCGAGGGTGGCTAATGAAAAACTGTTTTTT. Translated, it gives CASARVANEKLFF.

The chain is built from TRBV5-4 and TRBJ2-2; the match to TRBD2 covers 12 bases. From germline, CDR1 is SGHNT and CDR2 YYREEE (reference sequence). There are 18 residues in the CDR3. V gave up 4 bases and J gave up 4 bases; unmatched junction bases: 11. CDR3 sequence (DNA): TGTGCCAGCAGCCCACCACCACTAGCGGGGGGCCGCACCGGGGAGCTGTTTTTT. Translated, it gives CASSPPPLAGGRTGELFF.

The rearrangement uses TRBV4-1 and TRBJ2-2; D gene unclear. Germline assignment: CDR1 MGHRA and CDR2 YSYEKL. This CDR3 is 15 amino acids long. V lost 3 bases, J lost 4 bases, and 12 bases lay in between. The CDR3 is CASSQQIIVTGELFF. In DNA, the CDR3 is TGCGCCAGCAGCCAGCAAATAATTGTCACCGGGGAGCTGTTTTTT.

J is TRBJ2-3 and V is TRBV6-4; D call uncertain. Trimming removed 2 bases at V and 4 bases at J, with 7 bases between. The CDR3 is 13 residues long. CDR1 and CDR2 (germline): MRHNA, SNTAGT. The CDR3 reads CASSDTVADTQYF. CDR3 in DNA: TGTGCCAGCAGTGACACTGTGGCAGATACGCAGTATTTT.

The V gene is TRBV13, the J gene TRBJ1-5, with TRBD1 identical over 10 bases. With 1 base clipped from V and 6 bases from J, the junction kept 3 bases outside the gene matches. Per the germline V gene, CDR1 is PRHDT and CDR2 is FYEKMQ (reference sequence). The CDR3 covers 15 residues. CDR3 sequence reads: CASSLAGTGVQPQHF. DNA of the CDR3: TGTGCCAGCAGCTTAGCAGGGACAGGGGTTCAGCCCCAGCATTTT.

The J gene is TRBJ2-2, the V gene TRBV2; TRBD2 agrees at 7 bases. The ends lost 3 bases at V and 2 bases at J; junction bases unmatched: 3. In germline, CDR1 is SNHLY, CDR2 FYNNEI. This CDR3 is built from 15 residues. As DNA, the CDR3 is TGTGCCAGCAGTGATTGGGGGGGTAACACCGGGGAGCTGTTTTTT. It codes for CASSDWGGNTGELFF.

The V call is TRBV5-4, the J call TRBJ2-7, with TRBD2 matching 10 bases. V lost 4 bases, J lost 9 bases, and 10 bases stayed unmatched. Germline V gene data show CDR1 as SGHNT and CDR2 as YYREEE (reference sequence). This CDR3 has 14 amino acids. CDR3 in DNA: TGTGCCAGCAGCGACCCTAGCGGGGGCTTTGGGCAGTACTTC. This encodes CASSDPSGGFGQYF.

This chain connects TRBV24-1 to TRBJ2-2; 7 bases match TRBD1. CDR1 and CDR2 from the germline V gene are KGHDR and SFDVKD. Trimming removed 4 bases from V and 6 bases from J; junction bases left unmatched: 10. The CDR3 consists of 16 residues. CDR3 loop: CATSEQTGIGAGELFF. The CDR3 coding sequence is TGTGCCACCAGTGAGCAGACAGGGATTGGGGCCGGGGAGCTGTTTTTT.

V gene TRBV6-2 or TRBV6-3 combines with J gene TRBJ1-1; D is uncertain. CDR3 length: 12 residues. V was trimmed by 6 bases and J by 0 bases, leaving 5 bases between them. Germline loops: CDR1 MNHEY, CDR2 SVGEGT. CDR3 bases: TGTGCCAGCAGCGTCATGAACACTGAAGCTTTCTTT. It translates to CASSVMNTEAFF.

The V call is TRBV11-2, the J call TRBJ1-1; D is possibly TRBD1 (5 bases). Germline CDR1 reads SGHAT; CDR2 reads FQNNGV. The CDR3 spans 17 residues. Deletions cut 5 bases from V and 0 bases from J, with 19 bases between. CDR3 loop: CASSVSWGRLLNTEAFF. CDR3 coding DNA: TGTGCCAGCAGCGTTAGTTGGGGGAGGTTATTGAACACTGAAGCTTTCTTT.

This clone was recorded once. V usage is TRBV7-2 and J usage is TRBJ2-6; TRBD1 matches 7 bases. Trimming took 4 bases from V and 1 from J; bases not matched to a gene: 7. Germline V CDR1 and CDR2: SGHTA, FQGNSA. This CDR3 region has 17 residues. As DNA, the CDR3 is TGTGCCAGCAGCTCGACAGGGTTAAAATCTGGGGCCAACGTCCTGACTTTC. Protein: CASSSTGLKSGANVLTF. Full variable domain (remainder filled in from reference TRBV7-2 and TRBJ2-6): GAGVSQSPSNKVTEKGKDVELRCDPISGHTALYWYRQSLGQGLEFLIYFQGNSAPDKSGLPSDRFSAERTGGSVSTLTIQRTQQEDSAVYLCASSSTGLKSGANVLTFGAGSRLTVL.

The CDR3 protein is CASSLRTGNTGELFF. The DNA for the CDR3 is TGCGCCAGCAGTCTTCGGACAGGGAACACCGGGGAGCTGTTTTTT. V usage is TRBV4-1 and J usage is TRBJ2-2, with 7 bases lining up with TRBD1. The CDR3 runs 15 residues. The germline V gene encodes CDR1 MGHRA and CDR2 YSYEKL. Trimming took 6 bases from V and 1 from J; bases not matched to a gene: 5.

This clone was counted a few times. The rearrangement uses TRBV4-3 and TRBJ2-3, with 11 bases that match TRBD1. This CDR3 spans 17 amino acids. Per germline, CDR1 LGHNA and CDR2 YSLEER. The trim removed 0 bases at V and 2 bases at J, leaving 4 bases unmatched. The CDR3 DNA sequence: TGCGCCAGCAGCCAAGATCCGGGACAGGGGGACACAGATACGCAGTATTTT. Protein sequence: CASSQDPGQGDTDTQYF.

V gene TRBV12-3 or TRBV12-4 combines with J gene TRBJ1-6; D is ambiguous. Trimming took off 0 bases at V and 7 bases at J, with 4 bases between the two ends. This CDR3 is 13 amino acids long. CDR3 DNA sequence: TGTGCCAGCAGTTTAGCGCCCAATTCACCCCTCCACTTT. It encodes CASSLAPNSPLHF.

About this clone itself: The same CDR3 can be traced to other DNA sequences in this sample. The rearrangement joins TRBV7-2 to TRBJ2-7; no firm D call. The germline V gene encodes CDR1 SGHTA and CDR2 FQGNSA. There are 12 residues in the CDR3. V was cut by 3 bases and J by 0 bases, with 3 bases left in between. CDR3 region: CASSLSSYEQYF. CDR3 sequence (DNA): TGTGCCAGCAGCTTGAGCTCCTACGAGCAGTACTTC.

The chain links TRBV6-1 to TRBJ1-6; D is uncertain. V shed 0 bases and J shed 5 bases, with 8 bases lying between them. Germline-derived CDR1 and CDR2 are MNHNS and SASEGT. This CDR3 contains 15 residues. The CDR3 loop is CASSEAFGHNSPLHF. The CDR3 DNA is TGTGCCAGCAGTGAAGCGTTCGGTCATAATTCACCCCTCCACTTT.

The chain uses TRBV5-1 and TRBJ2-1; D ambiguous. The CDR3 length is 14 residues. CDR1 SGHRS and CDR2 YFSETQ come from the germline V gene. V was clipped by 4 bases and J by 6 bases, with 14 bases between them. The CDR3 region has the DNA TGCGCCAGCAGCCTACACGACGGACCCAATGAGCAGTTCTTC. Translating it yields CASSLHDGPNEQFF. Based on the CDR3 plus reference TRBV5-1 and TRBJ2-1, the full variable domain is KAGVTQTPRYLIKTRGQQVTLSCSPISGHRSVSWYQQTPGQGLQFLFEYFSETQRNKGNFPGRFSGRQFSNSRSEMNVSTLELGDSALYLCASSLHDGPNEQFFGPGTRLTVL.

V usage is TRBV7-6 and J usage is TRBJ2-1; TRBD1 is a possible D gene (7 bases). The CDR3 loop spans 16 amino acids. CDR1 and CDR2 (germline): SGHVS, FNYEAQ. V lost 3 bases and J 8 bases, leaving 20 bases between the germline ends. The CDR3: CASSFPAGQPSDEQFF. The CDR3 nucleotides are TGTGCCAGCAGCTTCCCCGCGGGACAGCCAAGCGATGAGCAGTTCTTC. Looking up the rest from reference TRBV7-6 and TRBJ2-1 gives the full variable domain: GAGVSQSPRYKVTKRGQDVALRCDPISGHVSLYWYRQALGQGPEFLTYFNYEAQQDKSGLPNDRFSAERPEGSISTLTIQRTEQRDSAMYRCASSFPAGQPSDEQFFGPGTRLTVL.

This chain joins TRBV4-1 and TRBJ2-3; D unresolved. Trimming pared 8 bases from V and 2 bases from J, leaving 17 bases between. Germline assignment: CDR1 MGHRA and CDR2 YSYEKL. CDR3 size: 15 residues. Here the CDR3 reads CASRKTAGFTDTQYF. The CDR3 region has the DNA TGCGCCAGCCGAAAGACCGCAGGCTTCACAGATACGCAGTATTTT.